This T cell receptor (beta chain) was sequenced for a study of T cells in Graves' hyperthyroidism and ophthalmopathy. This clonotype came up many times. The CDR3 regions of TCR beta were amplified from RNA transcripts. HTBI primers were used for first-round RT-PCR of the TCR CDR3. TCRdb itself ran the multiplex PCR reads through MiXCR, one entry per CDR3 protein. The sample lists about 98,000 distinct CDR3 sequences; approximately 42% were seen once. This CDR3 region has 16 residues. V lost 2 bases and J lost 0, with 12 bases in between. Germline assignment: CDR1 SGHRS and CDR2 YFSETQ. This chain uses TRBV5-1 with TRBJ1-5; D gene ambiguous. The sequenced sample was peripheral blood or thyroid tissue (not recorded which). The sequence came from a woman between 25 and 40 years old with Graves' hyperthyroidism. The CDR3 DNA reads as TGCGCCAGCAGCTTAGGACCGATTGATAGCAATCAGCCCCAGCATTTT. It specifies CASSLGPIDSNQPQHF. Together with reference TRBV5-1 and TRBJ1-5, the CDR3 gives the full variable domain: KAGVTQTPRYLIKTRGQQVTLSCSPISGHRSVSWYQQTPGQGLQFLFEYFSETQRNKGNFPGRFSGRQFSNSRSEMNVSTLELGDSALYLCASSLGPIDSNQPQHFGDGTRLSIL.